A selection of T cell receptor beta chains follows, all from one sample in a study of ipilimumab plus nivolumab after autologous stem cell transplantation. The repertoire was sequenced with immunoSEQ multiplex PCR; TCRdb's copy has only in-frame clones and lacks some. Of 15,000 to 20,000 clones listed, approximately 81% are singletons. This sample comprised PBMCs, obtained in a trial of ipilimumab plus nivolumab as post-transplant consolidation. These receptors all stem from a male donor with diffuse large B-cell lymphoma. Each CDR3 is given with its conserved first and last residue.

TRBV7-9 CASSLSLAGSYNEQFF
TRBV4-3 CASSQEGENSPLHF
TRBV14 CASSQANQPQHF
TRBV5-1 CASSSRTGGVYGYTF
TRBV9 CASSDKGDTYNEQFF
TRBV5-4 CASSSNREPQETQYF
TRBV7-2 CASSLGTSAGELFF
TRBV9 CASSVEGEGGPQHF
TRBV28 CASSLGQGYYGYTF
TRBV29-1 CSVEGGQETQYF
TRBV6-9 CASSYTLNYGYTF
TRBV28 CASSSGAYGYTF
TRBV27 CASRLQGGGSYEQYF
TRBV18 CASSPQDRGNSPLHF
TRBV5-6 CASSSGRGYGYTF
TRBV5-1 CASRGAAENYGYTF
TRBV9 CASSPTGRQGGETQYF
TRBV7-9 CASSLIQSLDEQFF
TRBV4-3 CASSQALWSFGGEQYF
TRBV6-1 CASGTHRSGANVLTF
TRBV27 CASSFEEKLFF
TRBV30 CAWSGGTSGTSQETQYF
TRBV6-5 CASSTLVRETQYF
TRBV5-1 CASRMGQGRYNEKLFF
TRBV2 CASTGRGGQYNEQFF
TRBV5-6 CASSLSGTGGDYEQYF
TRBV7-9 CASSNSSGANVLTF
TRBV14 CASSLEVSGRGRNSEAFF
TRBV30 CAWNRDSSYEQYF
TRBV7-9 CASGGRRQGITYEQYF
TRBV7-2 CASSHPQGTPLKHEQFF
TRBV28 CASSHPGTGAHEQYF
TRBV2 CASSDEGQGSYEQYF
TRBV6-5 CASSSLSYEQYF
TRBV4-3 CASSQAGGGQPQHF
TRBV7-8 CASSLQGLAANEQFF
TRBV7-3 CASSLNSGGEAYNEQFF
TRBV7-3 CASSISGGMNEQFF
TRBV18 CASSPTAGDRYGYTF
TRBV6-5 CASWTVTYEQYF
TRBV4-2 CASSQGSGTETEAFF
TRBV4-2 CASSQDGASGGNEQFF
TRBV18 CASSPDSQAKNIQYF
TRBV2 CASQRGTDTQYF
TRBV27 CASSLTVYSNQPQHF
TRBV19 CASSIRWSTENYGYTF
TRBV5-6 CASSFSDNYGYTF